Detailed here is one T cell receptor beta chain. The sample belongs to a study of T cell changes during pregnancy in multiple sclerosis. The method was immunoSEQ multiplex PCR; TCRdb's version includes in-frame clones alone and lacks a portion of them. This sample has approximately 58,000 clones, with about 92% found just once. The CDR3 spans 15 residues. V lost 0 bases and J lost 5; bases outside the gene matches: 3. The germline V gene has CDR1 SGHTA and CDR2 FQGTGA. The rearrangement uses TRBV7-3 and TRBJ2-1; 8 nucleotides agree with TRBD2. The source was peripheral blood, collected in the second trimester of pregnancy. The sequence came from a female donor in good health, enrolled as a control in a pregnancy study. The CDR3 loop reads CASSLTREAHNEQFF. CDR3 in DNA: TGTGCCAGCAGCTTAACGCGGGAGGCCCACAATGAGCAGTTCTTC.